These T cell receptor beta chains were read from a single sample in a study of cytomegalovirus exposure and HLA in healthy donors. Produced via immunoSEQ multiplex PCR; TCRdb's table is partial and in-frame only. The sample yields more than 110,000 clones, about 80% seen once. The sample taken for sequencing was PBMCs. These receptor sequences come from a male donor in good health and CMV-seronegative. CDR3s leave out the opening cysteine and the closing phenylalanine or tryptophan. The size field is filled for only some rows; it gives once, few, many or a size class.

- TRBV5-6 ASSHSGYEQY
- TRBV27 ASRTRGGELF
- TRBV7-9 ASSSRDSVIGDYGYT
- TRBV6-4 ASSRGGNEQF
few TRBV14 ASGDFYEQY
few TRBV19 ASSRGPGEMNTEAF
few TRBV30 AWSVQAGRGETQY
few TRBV5-6 ASSRLVGEGAYGYT
- TRBV5-1 ASSFGQGVDTQY
- TRBV7-2 ASSLEQGRGNTIY
- TRBV6-6 ASSLRQILRNTEAF
- TRBV19 ASSIAGAGRYEQY
few TRBV7-3 ASSQTSGAAYEQY
once TRBV27 ASREGDTEAF
- TRBV4-3 ASSQAAGGYNEQF
- TRBV28 ASSTSGHLGGYT
once TRBV7-2 ASSLAGGLNSPLH
- TRBV7-2 ASSLVGKADTQY
- TRBV10-3 AISLGGRQGGTEAF
- TRBV13 ASSDYRETNTEAF
- TRBV6-1 ASRKQLATNEKLF
- TRBV6-6 ASRAIGRGNEKLF
- TRBV7-9 ASSDRDKAYEQY
few TRBV27 ASSRKGQSSYEQY
- TRBV28 ASSLGDRDSNEQF
few TRBV7-2 ASSLGGSPLH
- TRBV7-3 ASSLGGALTGELF
- TRBV30 AWNRDRAYGYT
- TRBV7-9 SSNITGTG
- TRBV11-2 ASSSSLVGNEQF
- TRBV2 ASSGTVNYGYT
- TRBV4-2 ASSQDLGGPSDEQY
- TRBV18 ASSPLGTFMTRETQY
- TRBV5-6 ASSLGRNNEKLF
- TRBV6-5 ASRGTDYGYT
few TRBV30 AWSPLPGLYNEQF
- TRBV7-2 ASSAGTGAEQY
- TRBV30 AWIGWGGLSDGYT
- TRBV4-2 ASSQRGQETQY
few TRBV30 AWSGWTGGNTDTQY
- TRBV2 ASSERTDLYGYT
- TRBV19 ASRQTVSHYEQY
- TRBV10-3 AISGTSGVGGSNEQF
- TRBV27 ASSFLAGTGELF
- TRBV6-1 ASSVQGRTGELF
few TRBV4-3 ASSQGRDNTEAF
- TRBV13 ASSMTGSVAIY
- TRBV30 AWRYGTGAFEQY
- TRBV4-3 ASSQEMFRASGYT
once TRBV4-3 ASSQGRLAGYDEQF
- TRBV4-2 ASSQDPGSLF
- TRBV19 ASRLDSDRVSNQPQH